This T cell receptor beta chain came from a study of CD8 T cells in acute hepatitis C reinfection (dated by TCRdb to the early 2020s). For the study in its entirety: Both during acute infection and after viral clearance, the study profiled the TCRbeta repertoire of CD8+ T cells that were specific for the HCV NS3-1073 epitope. A few spontaneous resolvers contributed paired acute and follow-up samples. Here is what the overall study found, with its caveats: Diversity in the NS3-1073 specific repertoires was high, and no significant differences in diversity emerged among acute resolver, follow-up resolver and acute chronic samples. Because bulk sequencing was performed on the TCRbeta chain only, alphabeta pairing of public clonotypes could not be determined. Some 13 public clonotypes were found regardless of outcome; one public clonotype used V04-02/J02-02. TRBV04 and TRBV06 gene families were preferentially used in all groups, and this usage was not explained by overrepresentation in the naive pool. No follow-up repertoires were available for chronically infected subjects, since NS3-1073 specific cells were too rare to be sorted. CDR3 sequences shared with other epitopes were rarely observed, and exact matching may have been limited by differing sequencing approaches.

The FACS-sorted cells had their genomic DNA extracted, and the commercial immunoSEQ service was used to sequence the TCRbeta chains. The original methods were these. Repertoire data were analyzed with ImmunoSEQ Analyzer software v3.0 and R v3.5.1. Only productive rearrangements were analyzed, because sequences with stop codons or out-of-frame rearrangements were removed. The sequencing provider supplied the Simpson diversity, Shannon entropy, CDR3 length and nucleotide addition metrics. Clonotypes were grouped by frequency into dominant, sub-dominant, low or lowest abundance categories, and clonotypes below 0.1% were left out of most analyses. Any CDR3 amino acid clonotype present in at least two subjects at a cumulative frequency of at least 0.5% was labeled public. As stored in TCRdb, this immuneACCESS dataset retains in-frame rearrangements with V and J assigned. A fraction of the clones does not appear; measured against another copy, unresolved V genes explain less than half of the discrepancy, and the remainder lacks a known reason. That table supplies the V and J calls and clone size; D and trimming were determined from the DNA. A total of fewer than 40,000 clones appear in this sample, over 75% of them only once. The ten top clones hold 9.5% to 12% of the sample.

To note about this clone: This receptor's antigen is unknown. No much larger clonotype is one base removed from it; base qualities were not supplied.

Sequences SNHLY (CDR1) and FYNNEI (CDR2) are obtained from the germline V gene. The CDR3 goes from the cysteine to the phenylalanine over 15 residues. The entry retains the CDR3 DNA only, 45 bases that are in frame from base 1. V trim: 3 bases; J trim: 3 bases; unmatched bases: 5. The time point label, as the study defines it: naive CD8 control sorted from an acute-time-point sample. Enrolled in the Montreal Hepatitis C Cohort (HEPCO) in Canada, the donors were people who inject drugs, and these donors were followed every 3 months. Acute primary HCV infection was defined as a positive HCV RNA or antibody test that came after a negative test within the prior 24 weeks. Surface staining used CD3, CD8 and CD45RO antibodies, with an aqua fixable dye to exclude dead cells. Several spontaneous resolvers, defined by HCV RNA clearance within 24 weeks, were included in the cohort. Frozen stocks of peripheral blood mononuclear cells were first thawed, after which negative isolation of CD8+ T cells was carried out using the MACS CD8+ T cell Isolation Kit. Cells were sorted on a BD FACSAria II cell sorter.

The chain joins TRBV2 to TRBJ2-5, with 9 central nucleotides matching TRBD2. Material for sequencing was naive CD8+ T cells from PBMCs. According to the study, the label for this sample's cell subset or site signals: sorted total naive CD45RO-negative CD8+ T cells. This sequence originates from a woman between 18 and 29 years old who spontaneously cleared hepatitis C infection. The CDR3 is CASSEWPSGEETQYF. The nucleotides are TGTGCCAGCAGTGAGTGGCCTAGCGGGGAAGAGACCCAGTACTTC.